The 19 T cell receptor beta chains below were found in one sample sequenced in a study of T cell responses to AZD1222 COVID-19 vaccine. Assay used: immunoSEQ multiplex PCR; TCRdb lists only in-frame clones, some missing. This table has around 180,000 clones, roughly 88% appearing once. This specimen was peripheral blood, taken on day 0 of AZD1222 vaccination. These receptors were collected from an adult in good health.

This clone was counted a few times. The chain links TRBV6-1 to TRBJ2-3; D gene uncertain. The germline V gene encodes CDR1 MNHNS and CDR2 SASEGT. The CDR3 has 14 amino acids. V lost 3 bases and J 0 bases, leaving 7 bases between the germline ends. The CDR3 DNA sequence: TGTGCCAGCAGTGACCTTGAAAGCACAGATACGCAGTATTTT. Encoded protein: CASSDLESTDTQYF.

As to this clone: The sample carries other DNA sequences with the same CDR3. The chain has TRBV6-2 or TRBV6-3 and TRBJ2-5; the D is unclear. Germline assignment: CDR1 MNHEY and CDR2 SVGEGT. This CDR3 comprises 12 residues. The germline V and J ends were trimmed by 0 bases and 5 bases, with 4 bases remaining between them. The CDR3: CASSYSRETQYF. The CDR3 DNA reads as TGTGCCAGCAGTTACTCCCGGGAGACCCAGTACTTC.

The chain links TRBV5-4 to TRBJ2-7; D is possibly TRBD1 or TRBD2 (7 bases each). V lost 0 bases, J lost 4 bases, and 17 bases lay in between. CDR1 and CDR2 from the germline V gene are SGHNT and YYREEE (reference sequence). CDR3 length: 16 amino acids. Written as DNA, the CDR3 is TGTGCCAGCAGCTTGGGTGTTGGGAGGGGGCGGTACGAGCAGTACTTC. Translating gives CASSLGVGRGRYEQYF.

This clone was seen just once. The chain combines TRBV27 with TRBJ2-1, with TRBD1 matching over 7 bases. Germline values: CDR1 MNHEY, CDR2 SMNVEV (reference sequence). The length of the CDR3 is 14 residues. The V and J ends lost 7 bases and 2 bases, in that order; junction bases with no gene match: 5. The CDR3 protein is CASIRGGPYNEQFF. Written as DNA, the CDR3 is TGTGCCAGCATCCGAGGGGGCCCCTACAATGAGCAGTTCTTC.

CDR3 region: CASSYLQGGRTEAFF. The CDR3 coding sequence is TGTGCCAGCAGTTACTTACAGGGGGGGAGGACTGAAGCTTTCTTT. This chain uses TRBV6-5 with TRBJ1-1, with 8 bases fitting TRBD1. The length of the CDR3 is 15 residues. V lost 1 base and J lost 5; bases outside the gene matches: 6. Per the germline V gene, CDR1 is MNHEY and CDR2 is SVGAGI.

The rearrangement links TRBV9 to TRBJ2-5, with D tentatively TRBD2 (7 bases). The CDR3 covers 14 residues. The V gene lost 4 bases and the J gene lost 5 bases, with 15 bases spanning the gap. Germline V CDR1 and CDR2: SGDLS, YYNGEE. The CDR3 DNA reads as TGTGCCAGCAGCCGTTCGGGGGGCGGGGAGACCCAGTACTTC. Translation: CASSRSGGGETQYF.

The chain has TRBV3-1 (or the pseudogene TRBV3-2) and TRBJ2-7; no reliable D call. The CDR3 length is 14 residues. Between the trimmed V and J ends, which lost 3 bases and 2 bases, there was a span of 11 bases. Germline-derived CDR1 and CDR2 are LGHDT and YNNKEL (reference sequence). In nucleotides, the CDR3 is TGTGCCAGCAGCCACGGCGGTATCACCTACGAGCAGTACTTC. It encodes CASSHGGITYEQYF.

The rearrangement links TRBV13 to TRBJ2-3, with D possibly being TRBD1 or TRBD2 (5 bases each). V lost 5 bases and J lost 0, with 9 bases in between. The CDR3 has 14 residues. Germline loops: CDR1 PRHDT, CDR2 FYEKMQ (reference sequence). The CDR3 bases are TGTGCCAGCAGCCCCTGGGACAGCACAGATACGCAGTATTTT. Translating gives CASSPWDSTDTQYF.

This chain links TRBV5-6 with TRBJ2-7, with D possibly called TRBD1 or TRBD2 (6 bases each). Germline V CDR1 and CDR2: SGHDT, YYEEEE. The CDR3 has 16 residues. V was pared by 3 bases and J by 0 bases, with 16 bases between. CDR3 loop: CASSSWGAGASYEQYF. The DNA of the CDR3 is TGTGCCAGCAGCTCCTGGGGGGCAGGTGCCTCCTACGAGCAGTACTTC.

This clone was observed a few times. As DNA, the CDR3 is TGTGCCAGCAGCCCTCTCCCGAGTGGGTACAATGAGCAGTTCTTC. This translates into CASSPLPSGYNEQFF. The V gene is TRBV3-1 (or the pseudogene TRBV3-2), the J gene TRBJ2-1; D is uncertain. Looked up from germline, CDR1 is LGHDT and CDR2 is YNNKEL (reference sequence). V lost 4 bases and J lost 4, with 14 bases in between. This CDR3 is 15 amino acids long.

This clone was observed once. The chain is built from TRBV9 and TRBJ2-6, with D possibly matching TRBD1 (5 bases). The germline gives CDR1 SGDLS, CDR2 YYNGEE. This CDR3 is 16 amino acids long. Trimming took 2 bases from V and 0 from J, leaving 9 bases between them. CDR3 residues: CASSVGQDSGANVLTF. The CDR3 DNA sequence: TGTGCCAGCAGCGTCGGACAAGACTCTGGGGCCAACGTCCTGACTTTC.

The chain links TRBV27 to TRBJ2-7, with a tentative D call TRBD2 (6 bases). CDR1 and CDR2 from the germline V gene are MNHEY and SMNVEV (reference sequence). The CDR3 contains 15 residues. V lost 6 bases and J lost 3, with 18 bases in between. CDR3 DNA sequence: TGTGCCAGCAGACTAGGCGGGCAGGGAGGCTACGAGCAGTACTTC. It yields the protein CASRLGGQGGYEQYF.

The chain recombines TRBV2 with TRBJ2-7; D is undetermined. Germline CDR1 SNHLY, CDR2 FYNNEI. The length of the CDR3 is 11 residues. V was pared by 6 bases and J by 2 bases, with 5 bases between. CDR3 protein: CASRAAYEQYF. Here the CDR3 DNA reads TGTGCCAGCAGGGCGGCCTACGAGCAGTACTTC.

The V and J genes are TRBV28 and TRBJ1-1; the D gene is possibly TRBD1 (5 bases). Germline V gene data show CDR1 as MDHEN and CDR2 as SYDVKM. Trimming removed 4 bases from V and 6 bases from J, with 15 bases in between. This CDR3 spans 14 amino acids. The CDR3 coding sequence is TGTGCCAGCAGTTCGACAGTGGCCATCGCTGAAGCTTTCTTT. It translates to CASSSTVAIAEAFF.

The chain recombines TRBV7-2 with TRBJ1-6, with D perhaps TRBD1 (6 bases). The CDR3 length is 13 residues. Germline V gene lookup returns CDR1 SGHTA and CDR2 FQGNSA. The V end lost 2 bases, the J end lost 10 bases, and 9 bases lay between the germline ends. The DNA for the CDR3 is TGTGCCAGCAGCTTAACAGGGTCATCACCCCTCCACTTT. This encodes CASSLTGSSPLHF.

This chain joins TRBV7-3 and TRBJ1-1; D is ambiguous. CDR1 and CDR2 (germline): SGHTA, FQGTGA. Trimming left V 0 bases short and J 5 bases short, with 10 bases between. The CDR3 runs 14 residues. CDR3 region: CASSLTYRETEAFF. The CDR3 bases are TGTGCCAGCAGCTTAACGTATAGGGAAACTGAAGCTTTCTTT.

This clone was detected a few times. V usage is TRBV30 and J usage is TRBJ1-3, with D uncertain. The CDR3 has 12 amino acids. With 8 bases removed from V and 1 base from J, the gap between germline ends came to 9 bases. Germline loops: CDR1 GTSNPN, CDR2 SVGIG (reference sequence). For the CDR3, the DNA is TGTGCCCTCCATGGGTCTGGAAACACCATATATTTT. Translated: CALHGSGNTIYF.

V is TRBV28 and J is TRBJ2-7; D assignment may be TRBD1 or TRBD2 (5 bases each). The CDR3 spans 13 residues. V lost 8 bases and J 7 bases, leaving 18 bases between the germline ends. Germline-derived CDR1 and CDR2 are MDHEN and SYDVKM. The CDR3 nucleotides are TGTGCCAGCCATGGGACGGATGTACTAGAGCAGTACTTC. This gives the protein CASHGTDVLEQYF.

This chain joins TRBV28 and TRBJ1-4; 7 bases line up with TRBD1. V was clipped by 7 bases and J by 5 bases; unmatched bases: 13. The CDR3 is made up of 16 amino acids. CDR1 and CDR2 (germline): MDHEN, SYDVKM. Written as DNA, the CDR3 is TGTGCCAGCACGATCAATCCGGGACAGAAGAATGAAAAACTGTTTTTT. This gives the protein CASTINPGQKNEKLFF.